The TCR beta chain described here comes from a study of T cells in Graves' hyperthyroidism and ophthalmopathy (dated by TCRdb to between 2018 and 2021). Broadly, across the study: Peripheral blood was collected at initial diagnosis, before any treatment. In several Graves' hyperthyroidism patients, the study also compared T-cell repertoires from thyroid tissue with T-cell repertoires from blood. After sampling, hyperthyroidism patients received methimazole starting at 30 mg daily, and ophthalmopathy patients received high-dose intravenous methylprednisolone. To identify TCR V-J signatures that set the groups apart, the researchers used a discovery cohort of about a hundred patients, made up of some 41 with Graves' ophthalmopathy and about 55 with stable Graves' hyperthyroidism. The paper describes TCR Vbeta CDR3 sequencing of 130 to 150 peripheral blood samples, made up of roughly 45 ophthalmopathy patients, roughly 75 hyperthyroidism patients and 17 progressor patients. For training and testing, the 80 to 100 patients in the discovery cohort were randomly divided in a 7:3 ratio. Whether ophthalmopathy could be predicted prospectively was tested in an independent validation cohort made up of about 20 hyperthyroidism patients plus 17 patients who later progressed to ophthalmopathy.

The full study reports these points: No statistical method was used to fix the sample size in advance, and group allocation was not hidden from the investigators. A 13 V-J signature model separated ophthalmopathy from stable hyperthyroidism, with 87.88% sensitivity and 81% to 82% specificity in cross-validation and 80%/75% in testing. Most expanded thyroid clonotypes (frequency above 0.001) were also detected in blood, suggesting blood repertoires may reflect thyroid immune responses. During validation, the model predicted progression to ophthalmopathy a median of roughly six months ahead of onset, with roughly 65% sensitivity and under 85% specificity.

Graves' hyperthyroidism was defined as stable when no progression to ophthalmopathy occurred over 18 months of follow-up. Hyperthyroidism patients were aged 18 to 65 years and newly diagnosed, with disease duration of less than 2 months. The study excluded patients with uncontrolled infections, other autoimmune diseases, pregnancy or lactation. Diagnoses were established on the basis of clinical symptoms, serum thyroxine and TRAb, thyroid ultrasound, and orbital computed tomography. Ficoll-Paque density gradient centrifugation was used to isolate PBMCs from under 11 ml of fresh peripheral blood. Total RNA was extracted with Trizol reagent, and quality was checked on an Agilent 2100 Bioanalyzer. This clonotype was seen repeatedly, ten times or more. No antigen is known for it. No base quality information exists; no much larger clone differs at one position. TCR beta CDR3 regions were amplified from RNA transcripts. The TCR CDR3 was subjected to a first round of RT-PCR using the HTBI primer set and the Qiagen OneStep RT-PCR kit. The libraries were constructed in a second round of multiplex PCR and then size-selected and purified. Paired-end sequencing of the libraries was performed with 100 bp reads on an Illumina HiSeq2000. Under the source paper's analysis protocol: SOAPnuke was used to process the raw data, throwing out any read that contained adapters or uncalled bases, had a mean Phred below 15, or lacked an exact constant-primer or identifier match. COPE v1.2.5 was used to merge high-quality paired reads, and clonotypes were defined as unique nucleotide sequences. Clonotypes were aligned to IMGT TRBV, TRBD and TRBJ reference segments using MiTCR v1.1. Analysis was restricted to V-J combinations with a frequency above 0.0001, which covered 99% to 99.2% of repertoires. A TCS score was defined as the ratio of F50 (clonal expansion) to E x V (chaos), with BLOSUM62-based TCRdist applied between CDR3 peptides within each V-J. Welch's t-statistics and random forest reduced approximately 520 V-J features to about 12, which were used in a naive Bayes classifier (R e1071). TCRdb redid the processing of the public reads, applying fastp at Q25 and MiXCR, and retained in-frame beta chains. When rows share a CDR3 protein, they turn into one entry using the most common DNA and genes. None of the V and J calls come from the authors' own analysis; TCRdb made them. The sample table holds a few hundred thousand distinct CDR3 sequences, of which around 16% were seen once. In total, the top ten clones hold 6.5% to 8% of the sample.

V loses 0 bases at its end and J loses 3 bases; junction bases beyond the gene matches: 5. CDR1 and CDR2 are drawn from the germline V gene: MNHEY, SVGAGI. From the cysteine through the phenylalanine, the CDR3 covers 15 amino acids. The read is trimmed to its CDR3 DNA, 45 bases read in frame from base 1. The sequence is built from TRBV6-5 and TRBJ2-7, and TRBD2 matches 7 of the central bases. Sequenced sample: blood. The clonotype was recovered from a woman aged 25-40 years with Graves' hyperthyroidism. The CDR3 region: CASSYSSGEIYEQYF. DNA sequence: TGTGCCAGCAGTTACTCGAGCGGGGAGATCTACGAGCAGTACTTC.